The 30 T cell receptor beta chains reported below all come from one sample, sequenced in a study of T cells in localized non-small cell lung cancer (dated by TCRdb to about 2020). The library was obtained by the immunoSEQ multiplex PCR assay. As stored in TCRdb, this immuneACCESS dataset retains in-frame rearrangements with V and J assigned. A fraction of the clones does not appear; measured against another copy, unresolved V genes explain less than half of the discrepancy, and the remainder lacks a known reason. The sample table holds about 1,400 clones, of which about 20% were seen once. The ten largest clonotypes hold about a third of the sample. The sequencing used lung tumor tissue, collected before any cancer treatment. The receptors stem from a male donor at least 60 years old with stage III squamous cell lung carcinoma.

CDR3 loop: CASSLSMGGADTQYF. The CDR3 coding sequence is TGTGCCAGCAGCTTAAGCATGGGAGGGGCAGATACGCAGTATTTT. The chain is built from TRBV11-3 and TRBJ2-3; 7 positions match TRBD2. CDR3 length: 15 amino acids. Trimming removed 2 bases from V and 4 bases from J; junction bases left unmatched: 6. Germline V lookup: CDR1 SGHNT, CDR2 YENEEA.

The chain combines TRBV23-1 with TRBJ2-7, with D possibly TRBD2 on 5 matching bases. TRBV23-1 is an open reading frame, and its role is uncertain. This CDR3 contains 13 residues. The V end lost 6 bases, the J end lost 4 bases, and 13 bases lay between the germline ends. CDR3 region: CASSSTPGYEQYF. The CDR3 coding sequence is TGCGCCAGCAGCTCCACGCCGGGGTACGAGCAGTACTTC.

V gene TRBV18 combines with J gene TRBJ1-2; weak D call: TRBD1 (5 bases). The germline V and J ends were trimmed by 5 bases and 2 bases, with 12 bases remaining between them. This CDR3 spans 14 amino acids. Per the germline V gene, CDR1 is KGHSH and CDR2 is LQKENI. The CDR3 region is CASSGSRENYGYTF. CDR3 sequence (DNA): TGTGCCAGCTCAGGCTCCAGGGAGAACTATGGCTACACCTTC.

This clone was detected a few times. The J gene is TRBJ2-3, the V gene TRBV6-8; D gene uncertain. There are 13 residues in the CDR3. Trimming removed 6 bases from V and 0 bases from J, with 7 bases in between. Germline assignment: CDR1 MNHGY and CDR2 SAAAGT. CDR3 sequence reads: CASSQTSTDTQYF. CDR3 bases: TGTGCCAGCAGCCAAACTAGCACAGATACGCAGTATTTT.

V is TRBV6-8 and J is TRBJ1-5; D gene uncertain. CDR3 length: 15 amino acids. Germline lookup yields CDR1 MNHGY and CDR2 SAAAGT. Trimming removed 6 bases from V and 7 bases from J, with 19 bases in between. This CDR3 is CASSIYYEIGQPQHF. The CDR3, as DNA: TGTGCCAGCAGCATATACTATGAGATAGGCCAGCCCCAGCATTTT.

The chain recombines TRBV9 with TRBJ2-5; D is uncertain. Looked up from germline, CDR1 is SGDLS and CDR2 is YYNGEE. This CDR3 is 13 amino acids long. With 0 bases removed from V and 5 bases from J, the gap between germline ends came to 8 bases. The CDR3 sequence is CASSVGDWETQYF. CDR3 nucleotide sequence: TGTGCCAGCAGCGTAGGTGACTGGGAGACCCAGTACTTC.

The chain employs TRBV6-8 and TRBJ1-1, with 8 bases fitting TRBD1. Per the germline V gene, CDR1 is MNHGY and CDR2 is SAAAGT. The CDR3 loop spans 13 amino acids. V was clipped by 10 bases and J by 11 bases; unmatched bases: 15. The DNA for the CDR3 is TGTGCCATCATGAAGGACAGGGTCTCGGGGGCTTTCTTT. Amino acid sequence: CAIMKDRVSGAFF.

In its sample, this clone was seen a few times. This sequence joins TRBV15 and TRBJ2-5, with D possibly TRBD2 on 5 matching bases. CDR1 and CDR2 (germline): LNHNV, YYDKDF (reference sequence). The V and J ends lost 0 bases and 7 bases respectively, with 12 bases between them. The CDR3 has 14 amino acids. The CDR3 DNA is TGTGCCACCAGCAGAGATCGGGGTATCAGGACCCAGTACTTC. Residues: CATSRDRGIRTQYF.

This clone was observed a few times. V and J are TRBV6-8 and TRBJ2-5; D not certain. The CDR3 is made up of 12 amino acids. The V gene lost 7 bases and the J gene lost 1 base, with 7 bases spanning the gap. CDR1 is MNHGY and CDR2 is SAAAGT in the germline V gene. CDR3 region: CASTVVQETQYF. The CDR3 DNA sequence: TGTGCCAGCACGGTAGTCCAAGAGACCCAGTACTTC.

In its sample, this clone is hyperexpanded (1% or more). The gene calls are TRBV6-8 and TRBJ1-2; possibly TRBD1 for D (5 bases). This CDR3 spans 14 amino acids. V lost 6 bases, J lost 0 bases, and 11 bases lay in between. Germline-derived CDR1 and CDR2 are MNHGY and SAAAGT. CDR3 loop: CASSPLGPNYGYTF. DNA of the CDR3: TGTGCCAGCAGCCCCCTGGGACCTAACTATGGCTACACCTTC.

The table lists this clone with a few counts. The genes are TRBV10-2 and TRBJ2-7; D possibly matches TRBD1 or TRBD2 (5 bases each). Trimming removed 7 bases from V and 2 bases from J, with 18 bases in between. Per the germline V gene, CDR1 is WSHSY and CDR2 is SAAADI. The CDR3 covers 15 residues. The CDR3 DNA reads as TGCGCCAGCATGAACGGTTTTGGGACGACCTACGAGCAGTACTTC. Its translation is CASMNGFGTTYEQYF.

This clone was picked up a small number of times. V and J are TRBV9 and TRBJ2-1; 7 positions agree with TRBD1. CDR1 and CDR2 (germline): SGDLS, YYNGEE. V lost 4 bases, J lost 8 bases, and 3 bases stayed unmatched. This CDR3 has 12 amino acids. CDR3 sequence: CASSMTGYEQFF. The CDR3 DNA is TGTGCCAGCAGCATGACAGGGTATGAGCAGTTCTTC.

This clone was counted a few times. The chain employs TRBV28 and TRBJ1-5; TRBD1 is a possible D gene (6 bases). The CDR3 loop spans 17 amino acids. From germline, CDR1 is MDHEN and CDR2 SYDVKM. V dropped 5 bases and J dropped 7 bases, with 24 bases sitting between them. The CDR3 reads CASSTPIEGGHGQPQHF. As DNA, the CDR3 is TGTGCCAGCAGTACCCCCATTGAGGGGGGACATGGGCAGCCCCAGCATTTT.

DNA of the CDR3: TGTGCCAGCAATGATAGGACCGGAAACACCATATATTTT. This encodes CASNDRTGNTIYF. This chain uses TRBV12-5 with TRBJ1-3; D gene uncertain. The length of the CDR3 is 13 residues. Germline lookup yields CDR1 LGHNT and CDR2 FRNRAP.

The chain has TRBV29-1 and TRBJ2-7; TRBD1 matches at 10 bases. Germline CDR1 SQVTM, CDR2 ANQGSEA. The CDR3 sequence is 12 residues long. The junction had 0 bases not matched to a gene; V was cut back by 6 bases and J by 1 base. Here the CDR3 reads CSVGQGSYEQYF. The CDR3 DNA reads TGCAGCGTGGGACAGGGGTCCTACGAGCAGTACTTC.

The chain uses TRBV15 and TRBJ2-3; 10 positions match TRBD2. The ends lost 5 bases at V and 6 bases at J; junction bases unmatched: 5. Germline CDR1 and CDR2: LNHNV and YYDKDF (reference sequence). The CDR3 has 14 residues. The CDR3 DNA follows: TGTGCCACCAGCGTAGCGGGGGGCCCCGATACGCAGTATTTT. Amino acid sequence: CATSVAGGPDTQYF.

The rearrangement uses TRBV5-1 and TRBJ2-2; no clear D. Germline CDR1 SGHRS, CDR2 YFSETQ. CDR3 size: 15 residues. With 1 base removed from V and 1 base from J, the gap between germline ends came to 8 bases. The CDR3 DNA reads as TGCGCCAGCAGCTTGACTACTATGAACACCGGGGAGCTGTTTTTT. Protein product: CASSLTTMNTGELFF.

This clone is deemed medium-sized. V usage is TRBV11-3 and J usage is TRBJ1-6, with TRBD1 matching over 7 bases. CDR3 length: 14 residues. Unmatched junction bases numbered 5, after V lost 6 bases and J lost 6 bases. Germline CDR1 reads SGHNT; CDR2 reads YENEEA. Here the CDR3 reads CASSAGQTNSPLHF. CDR3 DNA sequence: TGTGCCAGCAGTGCGGGACAGACTAATTCACCCCTCCACTTT.

This rearrangement joins TRBV6-8 to TRBJ2-6; no clear D. CDR3 length: 15 amino acids. Between the trimmed V and J ends, which lost 5 bases and 2 bases, there was a span of 10 bases. Germline V gene sequence: CDR1 MNHGY, CDR2 SAAAGT. CDR3 region: CASSDRVTGANVLTF. The CDR3 nucleotides are TGTGCCAGCAGTGATCGAGTCACTGGGGCCAACGTCCTGACTTTC.

This chain uses TRBV14 with TRBJ1-3; TRBD1 might be the D (5 bases). Trimming stripped 6 bases from V and 4 bases from J, with 13 bases between. The germline V gene encodes CDR1 SGHDN and CDR2 FVKESK. The CDR3 extends over 14 amino acids. The CDR3 region is CASRIAGPGNTIYF. The CDR3 DNA reads TGTGCCAGCAGAATCGCGGGACCCGGAAACACCATATATTTT.

This clone was observed a few times. V usage is TRBV6-8 and J usage is TRBJ1-6, with a possible D match to TRBD1 (5 bases). This CDR3 has 15 amino acids. From germline, CDR1 is MNHGY and CDR2 SAAAGT. The ends were cut back, 5 bases at V and 2 bases at J, with 10 bases in the middle. The CDR3 region has the DNA TGTGCCAGCAGTAAGCCGGACACCTATAATTCACCCCTCCACTTT. It translates to CASSKPDTYNSPLHF.

This clone was observed a handful of times. The chain uses TRBV9 and TRBJ1-5; D is unclear. CDR3 length: 13 residues. The germline V and J ends were trimmed by 6 bases and 4 bases, with 11 bases remaining between them. CDR1 SGDLS and CDR2 YYNGEE come from the germline V gene. The CDR3 nucleotides read TGTGCCAGCAAGGGAGATGCAAATCAGCCCCAGCATTTT. This translates into CASKGDANQPQHF.

This chain connects TRBV19 to TRBJ1-6; 9 bases agree with TRBD1. This CDR3 contains 15 residues. V shed 5 bases, J shed 11 bases, and the junction held 10 bases outside the gene matches. Germline CDR1 is LNHDA and CDR2 is SQIVND (reference sequence). Written as DNA, the CDR3 is TGTGCCAGTAGTGACACAGGGGGCGCGGGTACACCCCTCCACTTT. Residues: CASSDTGGAGTPLHF.

This clone was detected only a few times. V gene TRBV9 combines with J gene TRBJ2-7; D gene ambiguous. Looked up from germline, CDR1 is SGDLS and CDR2 is YYNGEE. The V end lost 5 bases, the J end lost 5 bases, and 11 bases lay between the germline ends. The CDR3 sequence is 12 residues long. The CDR3 sequence is CASRLSWDEQYF. CDR3 nucleotides: TGTGCCAGCAGACTCTCCTGGGACGAGCAGTACTTC.

The chain links TRBV9 to TRBJ2-5; 8 bases line up with TRBD1. This CDR3 has 15 residues. Trimming removed 4 bases from V and 5 bases from J; junction bases left unmatched: 10. Germline CDR1 and CDR2: SGDLS and YYNGEE. CDR3 coding DNA: TGTGCCAGCAGCCCCAGGACAGGGCCTCTGGAGACCCAGTACTTC. Its translation: CASSPRTGPLETQYF. The whole variable domain, remainder taken from reference TRBV9 and TRBJ2-5, is DSGVTQTPKHLITATGQRVTLRCSPRSGDLSVYWYQQSLDQGLQFLIQYYNGEERAKGNILERFSAQQFPDLHSELNLSSLELGDSALYFCASSPRTGPLETQYFGPGTRLLVL.

This clone turned up a few times. This chain joins TRBV11-3 and TRBJ2-5; 7 nucleotides align to TRBD1. Per germline, CDR1 SGHNT and CDR2 YENEEA. The CDR3 sequence is 16 residues long. Unmatched junction bases numbered 12, after V lost 3 bases and J lost 5 bases. This chain's CDR3 is CASSLSLGRGLETQYF. CDR3 sequence (DNA): TGTGCCAGCAGCTTGTCTCTGGGCAGGGGGTTGGAGACCCAGTACTTC. Full variable domain (rest looked up from reference TRBV11-3 and TRBJ2-5): EAGVVQSPRYKIIEKKQPVAFWCNPISGHNTLYWYLQNLGQGPELLIRYENEEAVDDSQLPKDRFSAERLKGVDSTLKIQPAELGDSAVYLCASSLSLGRGLETQYFGPGTRLLVL.

This chain connects TRBV19 to TRBJ2-5, with D uncertain. With 1 base removed from V and 9 bases from J, the gap between germline ends came to 15 bases. CDR3 length: 14 residues. The germline V gene has CDR1 LNHDA and CDR2 SQIVND (reference sequence). DNA for the CDR3: TGTGCCAGTAGTATAGGGAACGGGTTAAACGCCCAGTACTTC. This gives the protein CASSIGNGLNAQYF.

The sample holds a few counts of this clone. The V gene is TRBV8-2, the J gene TRBJ2-1; no DNA check was done on the table's D call, TRBD2. TRBV8-2 is reported as a pseudogene. The CDR3 has 15 residues. The CDR3 DNA follows: TGTGCCAGCAGTTTGGGACTAGCGGGTATTAATGAGCAGTTCTTC. It encodes CASSLGLAGINEQFF.

V gene TRBV28 combines with J gene TRBJ2-7; 8 nucleotides line up with TRBD1. Germline loops: CDR1 MDHEN, CDR2 SYDVKM. Trimming took 3 bases from V and 2 from J; bases not matched to a gene: 6. The CDR3 has 15 amino acids. CDR3 sequence reads: CASSFDRGRTYEQYF. The CDR3 nucleotides read TGTGCCAGCAGTTTCGACAGGGGTAGAACCTACGAGCAGTACTTC.

This chain links TRBV1 with TRBJ2-5. TRBV1 is labeled a pseudogene. This CDR3 is 13 amino acids long. CDR3 in amino acids: CASSQSRVETQYF. CDR3 DNA: TGCGCCAGCAGCCAGTCCAGAGTGGAGACCCAGTACTTC.